Listed below are T cell receptor beta chains from one sample, sequenced in a study of graft-versus-host responses after intestinal transplantation. This table comes from immunoSEQ multiplex PCR, and its TCRdb copy is limited to in-frame clones, with some not included. The sample carries about 90,000 clones, 80% to 95% recorded once. No antigen has been assigned to these receptors. The sequencing used unstimulated CD8+ T cells sorted from spleen or lymph node cells, collected before intestinal transplant. Receptors were obtained from a human donor who received an intestinal transplant. Both conserved end residues are part of each CDR3. D genes are given only for firm matches. The size field is filled for only some rows; it gives once, few, many or a size class.

CDR3 DNA	CDR3 protein	D gene	J gene	V gene	clone size
TGTGCCAGCAGCCTTAGCGGGGGGGCAACAGATACGCAGTATTTT	CASSLSGGATDTQYF	TRBD2	TRBJ2-3	TRBV7-3	NA
TGTGCCAGCACCGGGACTTCTGGAAACACCATATATTTT	CASTGTSGNTIYF	NA	TRBJ1-3	TRBV7-9	NA
TGTGCCAGCAGCCCAAGCGGGGGCATTGACTACGAGCAGTACTTC	CASSPSGGIDYEQYF	TRBD2	TRBJ2-7	TRBV7-8	NA
TGTGCCAGCAGCTGGGCGGGAGAGCAGTTCTTC	CASSWAGEQFF	NA	TRBJ2-1	TRBV5-6	NA
TGTGCCAGCAGTTTGTGGAGCGGAGGGAGGTACGAGCAGTACTTC	CASSLWSGGRYEQYF	NA	TRBJ2-7	TRBV27	NA
TGTGCCAGTAATGGGGGCTTTGATGAGCAGTTCTTC	CASNGGFDEQFF	NA	TRBJ2-1	TRBV19	once
TGTGCCAGCAAAGGGTCCGGGAGCTCCTACGAGCAGTACTTC	CASKGSGSSYEQYF	NA	TRBJ2-7	TRBV6-5	once
TGTGCCAGCAGCCCAGCCGGAGCTTCCTACGAGCAGTACTTC	CASSPAGASYEQYF	NA	TRBJ2-7	TRBV7-9	NA
TGCGCCAGCAGCCAACCCGGGACTAGCTCCTACGAGCAGTACTTC	CASSQPGTSSYEQYF	TRBD2	TRBJ2-7	TRBV4-1	NA
TGTGCCAGCAGTTTTAGGACTGACCATGAGCAGTTCTTC	CASSFRTDHEQFF	NA	TRBJ2-1	TRBV27	once
TGTGCCAGCAGTTTGGGAGAAGGGGGGGTCTACAATGAGCAGTTCTTC	CASSLGEGGVYNEQFF	NA	TRBJ2-1	TRBV27	NA
TGTGCCAGCTCACCCCGAGACTATAGCAATCAGCCCCAGCATTTT	CASSPRDYSNQPQHF	NA	TRBJ1-5	TRBV18	NA
TGTGCCAGCAGCGTAGGCGGGGACTCCTACGAGCAGTACTTC	CASSVGGDSYEQYF	NA	TRBJ2-7	TRBV9	NA
TGTGCTAGTGGTTCGGTAGGAGGGGTCAGTTCAGAGACCCAGTACTTC	CASGSVGGVSSETQYF	NA	TRBJ2-5	TRBV12-5	NA
TGCAGCGCCCTGGGAGCGGGGGGGCCCTACGAGCAGTACTTC	CSALGAGGPYEQYF	TRBD2	TRBJ2-7	TRBV29-1	NA
TGTGCCAGCACCATCTACAGGGGACAGGGTGAAAAACTGTTTTTT	CASTIYRGQGEKLFF	TRBD1	TRBJ1-4	TRBV6-1	few
TGTGCCAGCAGCCCCACTAGCGGTCCAGCCAATGAGCAGTTCTTC	CASSPTSGPANEQFF	TRBD2	TRBJ2-1	TRBV11-3	once
TGCAGCGTTGCCGCGGATTATAGCAATCAGCCCCAGCATTTT	CSVAADYSNQPQHF	NA	TRBJ1-5	TRBV29-1	NA
TGTGCCAGCAGCCAGACAGGGTTCCTCGCGGGAGATACGCAGTATTTT	CASSQTGFLAGDTQYF	TRBD1	TRBJ2-3	TRBV5-5	once
TGTGCCAGCAGTCCCCTCCTAGTGATAAGCACAGATACGCAGTATTTT	CASSPLLVISTDTQYF	NA	TRBJ2-3	TRBV27	NA
TGTGCCAGCAGTTTAGGGACTAGCGGAAACAATGAGCAGTTCTTC	CASSLGTSGNNEQFF	TRBD2	TRBJ2-1	TRBV27	NA
TGTGCCAGCAGCGAACAGGGGGCGGCCCTGAACACTGAAGCTTTCTTT	CASSEQGAALNTEAFF	TRBD1	TRBJ1-1	TRBV11-2	NA
TGTGCTTCGAACAGGGTTGGTACAGATACGCAGTATTTT	CASNRVGTDTQYF	NA	TRBJ2-3	TRBV30	NA
TGTGCCAGCAGCGGGCTTGTGGACAGGGATTTTGGCTACACCTTC	CASSGLVDRDFGYTF	TRBD1	TRBJ1-2	TRBV9	NA
TGTGCCAGCAGCTTGGGGCGGGATAGGACAGATACGCAGTATTTT	CASSLGRDRTDTQYF	NA	TRBJ2-3	TRBV5-5	NA
TGCGCCAGCGGCTCAGGTCCCGTTTGGCCCCAGCATTTT	CASGSGPVWPQHF	NA	TRBJ1-5	TRBV4-1	NA
TGCGCCAGCAGCCCGACAGGGATGAACACTGAAGCTTTCTTT	CASSPTGMNTEAFF	TRBD1	TRBJ1-1	TRBV4-1	NA
TGTGCCAGCAGCTCCAATCTGGCGAACAGGGGCTACTATGGCTACACCTTC	CASSSNLANRGYYGYTF	TRBD1	TRBJ1-2	TRBV9	NA
TGTGCCAGCAGCTCAACCCCCAGTGCCAACTATGGCTACACCTTC	CASSSTPSANYGYTF	NA	TRBJ1-2	TRBV7-3	NA
TGTGCCAGTGGGCAGGTAAATCAGCCCCAGCATTTT	CASGQVNQPQHF	NA	TRBJ1-5	TRBV27	NA
TGTGCCAGCTCACCACCGGTGACAAACTCACCCCTCCACTTT	CASSPPVTNSPLHF	NA	TRBJ1-6	TRBV18	NA
TGTGCCAGCAGAGGGGGGACTAGCGGGAATGAGCAGTTCTTC	CASRGGTSGNEQFF	TRBD2	TRBJ2-1	TRBV2	NA
TGTGCCAGCAGCATGGGAGGACGGTTCACCCAAGAGACCCAGTACTTC	CASSMGGRFTQETQYF	NA	TRBJ2-5	TRBV21-1	NA
TGTGCCAGCAGCTATCGGGGGGCGAACACTGAAGCTTTCTTT	CASSYRGANTEAFF	NA	TRBJ1-1	TRBV11-3	NA
TGTGCCAGCAGCTTGGAACTTGTCCCTAATTCACCCCTCCACTTT	CASSLELVPNSPLHF	NA	TRBJ1-6	TRBV5-6	NA
TGTGCCAGCAGTCCCGGGACTTCGGGCGAGCAGTACTTC	CASSPGTSGEQYF	NA	TRBJ2-7	TRBV6-5	once
TGTGCCAGCAGCTCCCCTAGCGGGAGAGAGGGGGGGGTGTCAGATACGCAGTATTTT	CASSSPSGREGGVSDTQYF	TRBD2	TRBJ2-3	TRBV13	NA
TGCGCCAGCAGCCAAGATTTTAACGGGGGTTCACCCCTCCACTTT	CASSQDFNGGSPLHF	NA	TRBJ1-6	TRBV4-3	NA
TGTGCCAGCAGCTCGAACCGGAGCCCCAATTCACCCCTCCACTTT	CASSSNRSPNSPLHF	NA	TRBJ1-6	TRBV11-1	NA
TGTGCCAGAAGAGACAGACAGGGTGCTCCCTGTTACTATGGCTACACCTTC	CARRDRQGAPCYYGYTF	TRBD1	TRBJ1-2	TRBV9	NA
TGTGCCAGCAGTTCGATCACTAGCGGGGGGGCCCATGAGCAGTTCTTC	CASSSITSGGAHEQFF	TRBD2	TRBJ2-1	TRBV27	NA